This T cell receptor beta chain was sequenced for a study of vaccination effects on CD4 cells after COVID-19 (dated by TCRdb to between 2022 and 2023). With respect to the entire study: Across the study, the median time from the second dose to post-vaccine sampling was 72 days (range 14 to 241). The study compared SARS-CoV-2 spike-specific CD4+ TCR repertoires before and after mRNA vaccination in COVID-19 convalescent patients and infection-naive vaccine recipients. Altogether, some 10 COVID-19 convalescent patients and several SARS-CoV-2-naive healthy vaccine recipients made up the full study. The Oncomine TCR Beta short-read assay on an Illumina iSeq 100 was used to sequence cultures from other donors in the study.

As for this clone: Its antigen is currently not known. Base qualities are not at hand, and no much larger clone is one base apart.

Library preparation was by the immunoSEQ multiplex PCR assay. TCR beta CDR3 sequencing was performed on DNA from the cultured, isolated CD4+ T cells. As for how the authors treated the data: Non-productive TCR sequences were removed and reads were trimmed to the CDR3 region, keeping CDR3s of at least 7 amino acids. The MANAFEST web app was used to pick out antigen-specific clonotypes by comparing their expansion in peptide wells with that in reference cultures. To count as positive, a clone had to show expansion at FDR<0.05 compared with the reference and with all other wells, an odds ratio above 5, and a frequency above 0.1% in two replicate wells. Cross-reactive clonotypes were defined as significantly expanded in SARS-CoV-2 spike wells and in at least one common cold coronavirus spike condition. CDR3 similarity was assessed by Levenshtein distance using the stringdist R package, and unrooted trees were constructed with ape in R 3.6.1. TCRdb's version of the immuneACCESS table is confined to in-frame rearrangements and falls short of the full clone set. An unresolved V gene accounts for under half of the shortfall where checked; the remainder is of unknown origin. V and J calls and clone size are as listed in that table; D and trimming were resolved from the DNA. The sample table holds around 33,000 clones, of which 82% were seen once. Over 1.2% of the sample lies in the top ten.

Overall study results and their limits: Limitations of the study were the small number of convalescent patients and the absence of early post-infection timepoints. Marked clonal contraction was observed in both infection-induced and vaccine-induced clones at late post-vaccination timepoints, consistent with waning T cell responses. Among healthy vaccine recipients, nearly all vaccine-induced clones were SARS-CoV-2 mono-reactive, and only 1 of 255 was cross-reactive with common cold coronaviruses.

The CDR3 numbers 13 residues from cysteine through phenylalanine. Only CDR3 DNA is held: 39 bases, read in frame from base 1. Cut back by 6 bases and 6 bases, the V and J ends lie 12 bases apart. The germline V gene provides CDR1 SNHLY and CDR2 FYNNEI. In the ViraFEST assay, PBMC were stimulated with viral peptide pools, and TCR sequencing was then used to find antigen-specific CD4+ T cell clonotypes based on their expansion. After more than nine days of culture, CD4+ T cells were isolated with the EasySep CD4+ T cell isolation kit. Participants received two doses of either the BNT162b2 or the mRNA-1273 mRNA SARS-CoV-2 vaccine. Healthy vaccine recipients had no prior SARS-CoV-2 infection, confirmed by negative nucleocapsid antibodies before and after vaccination. A few million PBMC per well were cultured with about 9.6 ug/ml peptides in IMDM containing approximately 4.6% human AB serum, 8.5 to 10 IU/ml IL-2 and gentamicin. On days 3 and 7, half of the culture medium was replaced with fresh IL-2-containing medium. Unless otherwise noted, each peptide stimulation condition was cultured in triplicate wells. Using Ficoll-Paque Plus gradient centrifugation, PBMC were separated from whole blood and then either used fresh or cryopreserved at -140C. The overlapping peptide pools covered the spike proteins of SARS-CoV-2 as well as those of the common cold coronaviruses HCoV-NL63, HCoV-OC43 and HCoV-229E. The QIAamp micro DNA kit was used to extract genomic DNA from the cultured CD4+ T cells.

This sequence uses TRBV2 and TRBJ1-5, with no confident D gene call. Sequenced here: CD4+ T cells from PBMCs cultured with HCoV-NL63 spike peptides, sampled after COVID-19 vaccination. Read against the paper, the sample's cell subset or site label means: HCoV-NL63 spike overlapping peptide pool stimulation. This TCR came from a human donor who received a COVID-19 vaccine. Some clones in this sample may be carry-over from other donors' samples. The sequenced DNA: TGTGCCAGCAGCCTACTAATAGGTCAGCCCCAGCATTTT. Its coded protein is CASSLLIGQPQHF.